This TCR beta chain was obtained from a study of OX40 agonist ivuxolimab in advanced cancers. The study in broad terms: The costimulatory receptor OX40 (CD134) was targeted by ivuxolimab, a fully human IgG2 agonistic monoclonal antibody. In the dose-escalation cohort, around four fifths of patients were male, and the mean age was approximately 60 years, with a range of roughly 23 to 85. The monotherapy dose-escalation portion (N ≈ 55 patients) of the phase I ivuxolimab trial is reported in the paper. Prior anti-PD-1, anti-PD-L1 or anti-CTLA-4 therapy was permitted, and checkpoint inhibitors had been received by around 40% of dose-escalation patients. Intravenous ivuxolimab was administered to patients every 2 weeks at six dose levels: 0.01, 0.1, 0.3, 1.5, 3 and 10 mg/kg. Of the 50 to 55 dose-escalation patients, hepatocellular carcinoma was present in roughly 19, melanoma in roughly 15, renal cell carcinoma in 9 and head and neck cancer in 9. The point of sequencing TCRbeta in the periphery was to test whether ivuxolimab changed TCR sequence diversity and drove clonal T-cell expansion. Partial responses occurred in three dose-escalation patients, of whom one had hepatocellular carcinoma and two had cutaneous melanoma.

Its CDR3 holds 13 amino acids, cysteine through phenylalanine. The entry retains the CDR3 DNA only, 39 bases that are in frame from base 1. Trimming leaves V shorter by 5 bases and J shorter by 8 bases, with the junction holding 8 bases beyond the gene matches. The germline V gene specifies SGHTA as CDR1 and FQGTGA as CDR2. This clone was seen just once. Its antigen remains undetermined. Base qualities were left out, and no much larger clone turns up one base away. The research as a whole found: At doses of 0.1 to 3.0 mg/kg, clonal expansion of both CD4+ and CD8+ blood T cells was observed from baseline to week 6. In partial responders in the 0.1-3.0 mg/kg groups, normalized peripheral clonal expansion was found to be among the lowest, especially among CD8+ T cells. Low levels of normalized T-cell clonal expansion were also seen in some patients who did not respond. The antigen specificity of the peripheral T cells that underwent clonal expansion was not determined. After ivuxolimab, expanded clones were on average more numerous among CD8+ T cells than among CD4+ T cells.

The trial excluded patients who had a history of autoimmune disease or were on systemic immunosuppression. In every dose cohort, peripheral blood was drawn for TCR sequencing at baseline, cycle 4 day 1, and cycle 7 day 1. The samples were taken from a phase I, first-in-human, multicenter, open-label dose-escalation trial of ivuxolimab. Adults with locally advanced or metastatic melanoma, renal cell carcinoma, hepatocellular carcinoma or head and neck squamous cell carcinoma were enrolled in the trial. Before TCR sequencing, CD4+ T cells and CD8+ T cells from peripheral blood were sorted into separate populations. For sequencing of the TCRbeta CDR3 region, genomic DNA was extracted from the sorted cells. TCRbeta CDR3 regions were sequenced using the immunoSEQ Assay. In its TCRdb copy, this immuneACCESS table keeps in-frame sequences only and misses some clones. Where compared with another copy, unresolved V genes explain less than half of these, and the others have no known cause. The sample table holds roughly 64,000 clones, of which roughly nine tenths were seen once. The ten largest clonotypes hold roughly 0.77% of the sample.

This receptor chain uses TRBV7-3 and TRBJ1-2, and TRBD1 matches 7 of the central bases. The sample in question was CD4+ or CD8+ T cells sorted from blood, obtained in a trial of the OX40 agonist ivuxolimab. The source of this sequence is an adult with an advanced solid tumor such as melanoma, head and neck, liver or kidney cancer. The DNA sequence reads TGTGCCAGCAGCCGACAGGGTGGTTTAGGCTACACCTTC. Translated, it reads CASSRQGGLGYTF. Joined to the reference TRBV7-3 and TRBJ1-2 proteins, this CDR3 gives the full variable domain: GAGVSQTPSNKVTEKGKYVELRCDPISGHTALYWYRQSLGQGPEFLIYFQGTGAADDSGLPNDRFFAVRPEGSVSTLKIQRTERGDSAVYLCASSRQGGLGYTFGSGTRLTVV.